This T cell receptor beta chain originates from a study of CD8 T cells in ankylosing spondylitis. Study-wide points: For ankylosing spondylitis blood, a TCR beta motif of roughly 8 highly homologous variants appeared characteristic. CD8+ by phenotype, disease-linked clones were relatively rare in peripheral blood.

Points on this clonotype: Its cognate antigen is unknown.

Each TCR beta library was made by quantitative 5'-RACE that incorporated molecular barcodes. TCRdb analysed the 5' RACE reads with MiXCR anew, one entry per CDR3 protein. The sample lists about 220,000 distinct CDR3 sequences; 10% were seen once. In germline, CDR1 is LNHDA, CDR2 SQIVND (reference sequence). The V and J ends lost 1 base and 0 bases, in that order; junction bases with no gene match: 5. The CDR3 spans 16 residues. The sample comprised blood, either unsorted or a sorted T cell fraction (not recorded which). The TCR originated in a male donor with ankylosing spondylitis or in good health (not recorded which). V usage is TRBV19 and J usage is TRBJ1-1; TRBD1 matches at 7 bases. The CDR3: CASSIAQDRLNTEAFF. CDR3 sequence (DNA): TGTGCCAGTAGTATAGCCCAGGACAGGCTGAACACTGAAGCTTTCTTT.